This passage covers 20 T cell receptor beta chains from one sample sequenced in a study of blood T cell repertoires in COVID-19. The method was immunoSEQ multiplex PCR; TCRdb's version includes in-frame clones alone and lacks a portion of them. The sample carries about 85,000 clones, over 85% recorded once. The sequencing input was peripheral blood. These receptors all stem from a man between 45 and 60 years old with acute or convalescent COVID-19.

This rearrangement joins TRBV19 to TRBJ2-5; tentatively, D is TRBD1 (6 bases). The germline V gene has CDR1 LNHDA and CDR2 SQIVND (reference sequence). The CDR3 sequence is 16 residues long. V lost 5 bases, J lost 5 bases, and 21 bases lay in between. The CDR3 loop is CASSPLGTQARETQYF. CDR3 DNA sequence: TGTGCCAGTAGTCCGCTCGGGACACAGGCGAGGGAGACCCAGTACTTC.

The CDR3 bases are TGTGCCAGCAGTTCGCCAGCCGCTGAACTAGCGGGAGGGGACGAGCAGTACTTC. Protein sequence: CASSSPAAELAGGDEQYF. The gene calls are TRBV28 and TRBJ2-7; 13 bases agree with TRBD2. The V gene end was trimmed by 4 bases and the J gene end by 5 bases; junction bases not matched to a gene: 14. Looked up from germline, CDR1 is MDHEN and CDR2 is SYDVKM. The CDR3 consists of 18 residues.

This clone has only a few counts. V and J are TRBV28 and TRBJ2-7; possible D gene TRBD1, 6 bases. There are 14 residues in the CDR3. Germline V gene data show CDR1 as MDHEN and CDR2 as SYDVKM. The V end was cut by 5 bases, the J end by 6 bases, with 17 bases between. The CDR3 sequence: CASSTLRDTLEQYF. CDR3 nucleotide sequence: TGTGCCAGCAGTACCCTCCGGGACACCCTCGAGCAGTACTTC.

This clone was recorded only once. V is TRBV30 and J is TRBJ2-5; 7 nucleotides align to TRBD2. Germline V gives CDR1 GTSNPN, CDR2 SVGIG (reference sequence). The V and J ends lost 3 bases and 5 bases, in that order; junction bases with no gene match: 9. The CDR3 extends over 14 amino acids. The CDR3, as DNA: TGTGCCTGGAGCGGGGGGACCCCAAGCGAGACCCAGTACTTC. Translation gives CAWSGGTPSETQYF.

There are many counts of this clone. The chain carries TRBV4-1 and TRBJ1-1; D unresolved. Trimming removed 1 base from V and 0 bases from J, with 9 bases in between. Germline CDR1 is MGHRA and CDR2 is YSYEKL. The CDR3 is 15 amino acids. The CDR3 sequence is CASSQVGLMNTEAFF. The CDR3 coding sequence is TGCGCCAGCAGCCAAGTAGGACTGATGAACACTGAAGCTTTCTTT.

This sequence joins TRBV6-5 and TRBJ1-1; unclear D gene. Germline V gene data show CDR1 as MNHEY and CDR2 as SVGAGI. Trimming shortened V by 0 bases and J by 4 bases, and 9 bases separated the two germline ends. There are 14 residues in the CDR3. CDR3 nucleotides: TGTGCCAGCAGTTACTCACGGGGTGGCACTGAAGCTTTCTTT. Protein product: CASSYSRGGTEAFF.

This chain uses TRBV9 with TRBJ1-6, with TRBD1 identical over 7 bases. The CDR3 runs to 15 residues. The V gene's germline CDR1 is SGDLS and CDR2 YYNGEE. V shed 5 bases, J shed 7 bases, and the junction held 9 bases outside the gene matches. DNA of the CDR3: TGTGCCAGCAGTGTGCAGGGACAGCAGAATTCACCCCTCCACTTT. Translated: CASSVQGQQNSPLHF.

This chain uses TRBV6-5 with TRBJ2-3; 8 nucleotides match TRBD2. Germline CDR1 is MNHEY and CDR2 is SVGAGI. V trimming: 11 bases; J trimming: 5 bases; junction bases outside the gene matches: 12. The CDR3 sequence is 14 residues long. Here the CDR3 DNA reads TGTGCCTCCCGGGGACGGGGGGGCCAAGATACGCAGTATTTT. Amino acid sequence: CASRGRGGQDTQYF.

J is TRBJ2-2 and V is TRBV7-2; 10 bases fit TRBD1. Per the germline V gene, CDR1 is SGHTA and CDR2 is FQGNSA. The CDR3 length is 15 residues. V lost 3 bases, J lost 5 bases, and 3 bases stayed unmatched. CDR3 sequence (DNA): TGTGCCAGCAGCTTCAGACAGGGGGCTACCGGGGAGCTGTTTTTT. This gives the protein CASSFRQGATGELFF.

The chain couples TRBV2 to TRBJ2-7; the match to TRBD1 covers 7 bases. Germline V gene data show CDR1 as SNHLY and CDR2 as FYNNEI. The CDR3 totals 12 residues. V was clipped by 4 bases and J by 4 bases; unmatched bases: 1. The CDR3 protein is CASSGQGYEQYF. The CDR3 DNA reads as TGTGCCAGCAGTGGACAGGGTTACGAGCAGTACTTC.

The V gene is TRBV4-1, the J gene TRBJ1-1; D is unresolved. V shed 3 bases and J shed 0 bases, with 17 bases lying between them. Germline CDR1 is MGHRA and CDR2 is YSYEKL. This CDR3 has 17 residues. In nucleotides, the CDR3 is TGCGCCAGCAGCCAGAGGTCGCTGGCTAGCATGAACACTGAAGCTTTCTTT. It codes for CASSQRSLASMNTEAFF.

The V call is TRBV15, the J call TRBJ1-2, with TRBD1 identical over 8 bases. J lost 8 bases, V lost 0 bases, and 8 bases had no gene match. The germline gives CDR1 LNHNV, CDR2 YYDKDF (reference sequence). This CDR3 is 15 amino acids long. CDR3 residues: CATSRDPTGEGGYTF. In DNA, the CDR3 is TGTGCCACCAGCAGAGATCCGACAGGGGAGGGGGGCTACACCTTC.

The CDR3 DNA reads TGTGCCACCAGTGATTCGTCAGGTTCACCCCTCCACTTT. As protein: CATSDSSGSPLHF. The chain couples TRBV24-1 to TRBJ1-6; no definite D call. Germline lookup yields CDR1 KGHDR and CDR2 SFDVKD. V lost 2 bases and J 9 bases, leaving 7 bases between the germline ends. CDR3 length equals 13 residues.

The CDR3 loop reads CASGNREGGQPQHF. As DNA, the CDR3 is TGTGCCAGCGGGAACAGGGAGGGAGGTCAGCCCCAGCATTTT. This chain links TRBV6-5 with TRBJ1-5, with a tentative D call TRBD1 (6 bases). Germline CDR1 is MNHEY and CDR2 is SVGAGI. V lost 8 bases and J 6 bases, leaving 17 bases between the germline ends. The CDR3 totals 14 residues.

V usage is TRBV2 and J usage is TRBJ1-2; no firm D call. V lost 5 bases to trimming and J lost 1 base, with 11 bases between them. This CDR3 comprises 14 residues. CDR1 SNHLY and CDR2 FYNNEI come from the germline V gene. The chain's CDR3 is CASSPRRNNYGYTF. CDR3 DNA: TGTGCCAGCAGTCCCCGGAGGAATAACTATGGCTACACCTTC.

V usage is TRBV18 and J usage is TRBJ2-2, with D uncertain. The CDR3 is 14 amino acids. The germline V gene encodes CDR1 KGHSH and CDR2 LQKENI. V dropped 2 bases and J dropped 4 bases, with 8 bases sitting between them. The CDR3 DNA reads TGTGCCAGCTCACCAGGCCCCAGCACCGGGGAGCTGTTTTTT. It specifies CASSPGPSTGELFF. Together with reference TRBV18 and TRBJ2-2, the CDR3 gives the full variable domain: NAGVMQNPRHLVRRRGQEARLRCSPMKGHSHVYWYRQLPEEGLKFMVYLQKENIIDESGMPKERFSAEFPKEGPSILRIQQVVRGDSAAYFCASSPGPSTGELFFGEGSRLTVL.

The chain employs TRBV18 and TRBJ2-3, with 12 bases lining up with TRBD2. Germline trimming cut 3 bases from V and 7 bases from J; bases unmatched to any gene: 8. The CDR3 loop spans 16 amino acids. Germline assignment: CDR1 KGHSH and CDR2 LQKENI. The DNA for the CDR3 is TGTGCCAGCTCACCTTCCGGACTAGCGGGATTTAATACGCAGTATTTT. Translation: CASSPSGLAGFNTQYF.

The chain employs TRBV9 and TRBJ1-5, with a weak D call TRBD1 (5 bases). The CDR3 has 14 amino acids. Germline assignment: CDR1 SGDLS and CDR2 YYNGEE. The V gene lost 4 bases and the J gene lost 1 base, with 9 bases spanning the gap. The chain's CDR3 is CASSPGGSNQPQHF. The CDR3 nucleotides read TGTGCCAGCAGCCCTGGGGGGAGCAATCAGCCCCAGCATTTT.

V gene TRBV5-4 combines with J gene TRBJ2-5, with 8 bases fitting TRBD2. Per the germline V gene, CDR1 is SGHNT and CDR2 is YYREEE (reference sequence). This CDR3 contains 15 residues. The J segment lost 5 bases and the V segment lost 4 bases, leaving 10 bases of the junction unmatched. CDR3 amino acids: CASSPSGGAGETQYF. DNA of the CDR3: TGTGCCAGCAGCCCCTCGGGAGGGGCGGGGGAGACCCAGTACTTC. The full variable domain, with the rest looked up from reference TRBV5-4 and TRBJ2-5, is ETGVTQSPTHLIKTRGQQVTLRCSSQSGHNTVSWYQQALGQGPQFIFQYYREEENGRGNFPPRFSGLQFPNYSSELNVNALELDDSALYLCASSPSGGAGETQYFGPGTRLLVL.

In this sample, this clone turned up a few times. The gene calls are TRBV7-8 and TRBJ2-3; D ambiguous. This CDR3 has 17 amino acids. V was cut by 1 base and J by 2 bases, with 16 bases left in between. Germline V gene data show CDR1 as SGHVS and CDR2 as FQNEAQ. This chain's CDR3 is CASSLGSSQPSTDTQYF. The CDR3 DNA is TGTGCCAGCAGCTTAGGGAGTTCCCAGCCCTCCACAGATACGCAGTATTTT.